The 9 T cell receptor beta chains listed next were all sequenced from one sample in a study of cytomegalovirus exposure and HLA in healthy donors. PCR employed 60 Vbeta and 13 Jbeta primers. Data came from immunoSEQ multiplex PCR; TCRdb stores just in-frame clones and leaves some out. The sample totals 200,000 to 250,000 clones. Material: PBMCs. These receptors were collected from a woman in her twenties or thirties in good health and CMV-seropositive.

The CDR3 coding sequence is TGTGCCAGCAGCGTAGAGGGGCTAGCGCGAAATTACTTCCACGAGCAGTACTTC. This gives the protein CASSVEGLARNYFHEQYF. The rearrangement links TRBV9 to TRBJ2-7; D perhaps matches TRBD2 (6 bases). V lost 0 bases, J lost 5 bases, and 24 bases lay in between. Germline CDR1 and CDR2: SGDLS and YYNGEE. This CDR3 is 18 amino acids long.

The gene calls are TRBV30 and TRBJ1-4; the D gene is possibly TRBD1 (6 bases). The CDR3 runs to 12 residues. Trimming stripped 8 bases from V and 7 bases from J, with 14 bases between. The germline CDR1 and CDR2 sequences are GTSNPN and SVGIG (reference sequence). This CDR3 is CATSGQGEKLFF. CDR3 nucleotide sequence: TGTGCCACATCGGGACAAGGTGAAAAACTGTTTTTT.

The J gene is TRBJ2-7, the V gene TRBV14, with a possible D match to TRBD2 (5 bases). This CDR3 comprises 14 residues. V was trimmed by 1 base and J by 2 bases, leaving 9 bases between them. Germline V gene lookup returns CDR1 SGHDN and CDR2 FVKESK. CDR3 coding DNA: TGTGCCAGCAGCCAAGTGAGGGCTGCCTACGAGCAGTACTTC. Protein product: CASSQVRAAYEQYF. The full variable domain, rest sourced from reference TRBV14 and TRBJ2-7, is EAGVTQFPSHSVIEKGQTVTLRCDPISGHDNLYWYRRVMGKEIKFLLHFVKESKQDESGMPNNRFLAERTGGTYSTLKVQPAELEDSGVYFCASSQVRAAYEQYFGPGTRLTVT.

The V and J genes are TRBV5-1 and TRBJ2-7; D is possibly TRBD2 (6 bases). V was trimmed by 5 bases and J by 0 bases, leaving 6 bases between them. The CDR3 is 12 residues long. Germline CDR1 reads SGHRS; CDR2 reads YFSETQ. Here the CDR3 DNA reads TGCGCCAGCAGGGAGGGCTCCTACGAGCAGTACTTC. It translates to CASREGSYEQYF. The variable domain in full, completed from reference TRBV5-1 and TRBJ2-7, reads KAGVTQTPRYLIKTRGQQVTLSCSPISGHRSVSWYQQTPGQGLQFLFEYFSETQRNKGNFPGRFSGRQFSNSRSEMNVSTLELGDSALYLCASREGSYEQYFGPGTRLTVT.

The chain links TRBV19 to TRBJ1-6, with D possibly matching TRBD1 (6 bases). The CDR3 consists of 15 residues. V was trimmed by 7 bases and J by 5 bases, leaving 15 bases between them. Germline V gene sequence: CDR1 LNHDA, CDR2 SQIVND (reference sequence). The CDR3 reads CASTLNRADNSPLHF. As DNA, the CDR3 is TGTGCCAGTACCCTCAACAGGGCTGATAATTCACCCCTCCACTTT.

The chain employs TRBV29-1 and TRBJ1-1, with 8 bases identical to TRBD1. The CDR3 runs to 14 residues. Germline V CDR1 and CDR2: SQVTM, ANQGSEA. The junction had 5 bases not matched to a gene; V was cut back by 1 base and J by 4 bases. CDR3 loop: CSVEGWDRRTEAFF. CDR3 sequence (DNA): TGCAGCGTTGAAGGCTGGGACAGGCGCACTGAAGCTTTCTTT.

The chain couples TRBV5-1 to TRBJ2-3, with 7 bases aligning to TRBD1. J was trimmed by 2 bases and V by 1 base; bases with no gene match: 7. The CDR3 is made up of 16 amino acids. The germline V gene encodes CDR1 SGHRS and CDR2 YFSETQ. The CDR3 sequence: CASSLTGTALTDTQYF. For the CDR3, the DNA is TGCGCCAGCAGCTTGACCGGGACAGCTCTCACAGATACGCAGTATTTT.

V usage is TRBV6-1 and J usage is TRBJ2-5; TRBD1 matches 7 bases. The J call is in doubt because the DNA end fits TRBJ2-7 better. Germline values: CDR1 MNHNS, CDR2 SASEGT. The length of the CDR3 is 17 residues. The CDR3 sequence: CASSEGDSLTSSYEQYF. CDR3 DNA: TGTGCCAGCAGTGAAGGGGACAGCTTAACTAGCTCCTACGAGCAGTACTTC.

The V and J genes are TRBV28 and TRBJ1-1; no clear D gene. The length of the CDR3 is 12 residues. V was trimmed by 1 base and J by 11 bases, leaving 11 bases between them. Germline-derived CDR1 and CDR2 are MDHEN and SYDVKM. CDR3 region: CASSLSGRKAFF. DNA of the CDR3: TGTGCCAGCAGTTTATCGGGGAGAAAGGCTTTCTTT. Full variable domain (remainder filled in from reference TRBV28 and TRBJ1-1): DVKVTQSSRYLVKRTGEKVFLECVQDMDHENMFWYRQDPGLGLRLIYFSYDVKMKEKGDIPEGYSVSREKKERFSLILESASTNQTSMYLCASSLSGRKAFFGQGTRLTVV.